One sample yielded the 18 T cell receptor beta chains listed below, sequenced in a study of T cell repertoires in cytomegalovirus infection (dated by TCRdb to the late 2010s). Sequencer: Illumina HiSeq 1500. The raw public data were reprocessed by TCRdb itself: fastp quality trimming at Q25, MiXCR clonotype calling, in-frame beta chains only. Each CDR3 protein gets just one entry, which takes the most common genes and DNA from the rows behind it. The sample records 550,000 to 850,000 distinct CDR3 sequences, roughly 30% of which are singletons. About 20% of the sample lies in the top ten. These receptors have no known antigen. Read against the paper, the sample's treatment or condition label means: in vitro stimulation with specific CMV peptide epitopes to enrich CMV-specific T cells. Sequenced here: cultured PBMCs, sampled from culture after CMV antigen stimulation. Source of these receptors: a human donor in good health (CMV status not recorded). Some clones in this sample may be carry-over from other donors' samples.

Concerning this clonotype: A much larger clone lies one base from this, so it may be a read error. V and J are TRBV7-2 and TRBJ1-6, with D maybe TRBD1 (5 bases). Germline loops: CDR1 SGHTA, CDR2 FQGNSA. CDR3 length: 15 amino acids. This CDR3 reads CASSPGPMGGSPLRF. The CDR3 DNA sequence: TGTGCCAGCAGCCCGGGACCCATGGGGGGTTCACCCCTCCGCTTT.

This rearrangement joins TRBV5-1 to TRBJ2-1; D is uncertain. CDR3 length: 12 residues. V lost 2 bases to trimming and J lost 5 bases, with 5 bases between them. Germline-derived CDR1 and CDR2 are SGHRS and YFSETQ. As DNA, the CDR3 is TGCGCCAGCAGCTTCAATGACAATGAGCAGTTCTTC. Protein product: CASSFNDNEQFF.

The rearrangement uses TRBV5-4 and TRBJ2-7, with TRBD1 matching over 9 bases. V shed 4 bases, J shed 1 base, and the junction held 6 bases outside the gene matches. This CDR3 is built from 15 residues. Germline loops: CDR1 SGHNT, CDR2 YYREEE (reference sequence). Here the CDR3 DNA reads TGTGCCAGCAGCAGATCCGGGACAGGGTCCTACGAGCAGTACTTC. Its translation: CASSRSGTGSYEQYF.

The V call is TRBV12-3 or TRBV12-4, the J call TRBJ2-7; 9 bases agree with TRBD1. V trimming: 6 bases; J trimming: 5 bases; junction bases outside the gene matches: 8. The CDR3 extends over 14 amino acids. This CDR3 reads CASRPGQGAHEQYF. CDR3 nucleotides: TGTGCCAGCAGACCGGGACAGGGCGCCCACGAGCAGTACTTC.

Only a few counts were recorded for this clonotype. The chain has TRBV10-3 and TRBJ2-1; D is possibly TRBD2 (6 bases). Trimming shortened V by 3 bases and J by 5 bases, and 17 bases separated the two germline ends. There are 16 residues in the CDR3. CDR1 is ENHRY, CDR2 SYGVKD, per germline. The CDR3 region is CAISDFGGKSNNEQFF. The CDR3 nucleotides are TGTGCCATCAGTGATTTTGGCGGGAAGAGTAACAATGAGCAGTTCTTC.

The CDR3 bases are TGTGCCAGCAGTCTCCGGGACAGGGGGTCGGGCTACACCTTC. This translates into CASSLRDRGSGYTF. The chain is built from TRBV12-3 or TRBV12-4 and TRBJ1-2; 11 bases match TRBD1. The CDR3 is 14 amino acids. Germline trimming cut 5 bases from V and 8 bases from J; bases unmatched to any gene: 7.

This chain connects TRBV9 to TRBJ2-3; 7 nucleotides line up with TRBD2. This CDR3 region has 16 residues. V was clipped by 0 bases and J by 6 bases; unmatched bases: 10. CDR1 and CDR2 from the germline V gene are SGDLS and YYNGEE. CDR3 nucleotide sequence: TGTGCCAGCAGCGTAGTGGGAGGGCGGCGAGGGGATACGCAGTATTTT. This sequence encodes CASSVVGGRRGDTQYF.

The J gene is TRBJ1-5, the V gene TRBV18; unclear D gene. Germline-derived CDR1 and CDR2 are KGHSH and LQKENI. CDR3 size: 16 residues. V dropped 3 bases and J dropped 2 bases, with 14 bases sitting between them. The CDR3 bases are TGTGCCAGCTCACCTACCCAGGACTGGGGCAATCAGCCCCAGCATTTT. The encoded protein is CASSPTQDWGNQPQHF.

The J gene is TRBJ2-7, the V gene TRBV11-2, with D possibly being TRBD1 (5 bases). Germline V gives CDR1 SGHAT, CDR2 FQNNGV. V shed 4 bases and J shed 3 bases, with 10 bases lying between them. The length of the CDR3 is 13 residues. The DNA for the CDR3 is TGTGCCAGCAGCTCCGACAGCCACTACGAGCAGTACTTC. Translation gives CASSSDSHYEQYF.

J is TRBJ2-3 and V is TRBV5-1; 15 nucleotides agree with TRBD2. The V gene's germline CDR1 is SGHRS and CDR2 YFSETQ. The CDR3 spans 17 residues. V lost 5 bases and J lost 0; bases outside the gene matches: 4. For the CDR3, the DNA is TGCGCCAGCAGAAAAGGACTAGCGGGAGGGAGCACAGATACGCAGTATTTT. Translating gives CASRKGLAGGSTDTQYF.

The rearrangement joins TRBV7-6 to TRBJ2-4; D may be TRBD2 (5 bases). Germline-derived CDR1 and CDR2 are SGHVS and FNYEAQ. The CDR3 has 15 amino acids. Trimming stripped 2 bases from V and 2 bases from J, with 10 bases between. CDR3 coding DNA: TGTGCCAGCAGCTTATTCAGCGGTACCAAAAACATTCAGTACTTC. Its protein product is CASSLFSGTKNIQYF. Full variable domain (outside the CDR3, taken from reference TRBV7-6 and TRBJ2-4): GAGVSQSPRYKVTKRGQDVALRCDPISGHVSLYWYRQALGQGPEFLTYFNYEAQQDKSGLPNDRFSAERPEGSISTLTIQRTEQRDSAMYRCASSLFSGTKNIQYFGAGTRLSVL.

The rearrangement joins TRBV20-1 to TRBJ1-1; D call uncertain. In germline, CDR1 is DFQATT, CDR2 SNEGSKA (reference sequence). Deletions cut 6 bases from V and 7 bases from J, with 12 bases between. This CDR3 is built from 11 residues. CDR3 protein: CSATKGLEAFF. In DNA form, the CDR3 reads TGCAGTGCCACCAAAGGCCTTGAAGCTTTCTTT.

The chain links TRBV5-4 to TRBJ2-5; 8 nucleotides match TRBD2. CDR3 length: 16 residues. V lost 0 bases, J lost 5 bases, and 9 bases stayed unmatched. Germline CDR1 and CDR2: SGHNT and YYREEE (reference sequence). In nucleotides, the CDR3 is TGTGCCAGCAGCTTGGGGACTAGCCGGTGGAGGGAGACCCAGTACTTC. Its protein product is CASSLGTSRWRETQYF.

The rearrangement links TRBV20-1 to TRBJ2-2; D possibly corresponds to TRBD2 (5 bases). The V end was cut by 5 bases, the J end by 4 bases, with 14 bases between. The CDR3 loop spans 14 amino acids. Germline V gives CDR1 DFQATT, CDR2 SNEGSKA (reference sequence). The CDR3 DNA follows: TGCAGTGCTCCCAAGGGAGAGGGCACCGGGGAGCTGTTTTTT. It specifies CSAPKGEGTGELFF.

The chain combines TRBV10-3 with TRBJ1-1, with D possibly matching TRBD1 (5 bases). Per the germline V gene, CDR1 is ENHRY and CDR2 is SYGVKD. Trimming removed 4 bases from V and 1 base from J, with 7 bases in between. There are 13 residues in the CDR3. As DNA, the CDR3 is TGTGCCATCAGTGGACAGCAGAACACTGAAGCTTTCTTT. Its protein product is CAISGQQNTEAFF.

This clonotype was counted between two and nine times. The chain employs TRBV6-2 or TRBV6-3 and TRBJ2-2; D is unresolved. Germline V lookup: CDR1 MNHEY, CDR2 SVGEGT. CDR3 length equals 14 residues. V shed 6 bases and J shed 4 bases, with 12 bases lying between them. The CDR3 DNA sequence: TGTGCCAGCAGCCCTCTCCGGACCACCGGGGAGCTGTTTTTT. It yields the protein CASSPLRTTGELFF.

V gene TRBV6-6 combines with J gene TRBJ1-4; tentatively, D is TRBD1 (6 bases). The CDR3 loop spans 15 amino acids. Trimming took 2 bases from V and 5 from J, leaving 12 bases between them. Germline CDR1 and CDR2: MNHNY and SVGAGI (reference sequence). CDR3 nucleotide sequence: TGTGCCAGCAGTTACCCGGGGGGCGGGAATGAAAAACTGTTTTTT. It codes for CASSYPGGGNEKLFF.

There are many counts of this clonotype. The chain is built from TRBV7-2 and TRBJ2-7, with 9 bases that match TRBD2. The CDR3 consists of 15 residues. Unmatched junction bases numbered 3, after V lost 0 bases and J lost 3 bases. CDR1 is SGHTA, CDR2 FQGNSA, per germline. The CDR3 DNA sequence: TGTGCCAGCAGCTTAGCGGCGACTAGCGGCTACGAGCAGTACTTC. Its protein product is CASSLAATSGYEQYF. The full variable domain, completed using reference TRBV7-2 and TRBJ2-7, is GAGVSQSPSNKVTEKGKDVELRCDPISGHTALYWYRQSLGQGLEFLIYFQGNSAPDKSGLPSDRFSAERTGGSVSTLTIQRTQQEDSAVYLCASSLAATSGYEQYFGPGTRLTVT.